This TCR beta chain appears in the sequencing data of a study of blood T cell repertoires in COVID-19 (dated by TCRdb to about 2020). Turning to the overall study: Samples covering the acute and convalescent phases of COVID-19 were provided by collaborators in the United States, Italy and Spain. The repertoires were made available in a free public database intended to serve as a resource for research on the immune response to SARS-CoV-2. The sample metadata nearly always contained a de-identified subject ID, COVID-19 status, age in years and sex. The prospective study material was composed of cDNA or gDNA derived from T cells, B-cell-depleted T cells, or PBMCs. Where HLA class I and class II types were available, the types were taken from metadata supplied by the sample provider, not from assay-based typing. The samples were drawn from two sources: the first 160 participants of the ongoing ImmuneRACE study, and fewer than 1,500 subjects contributed by 6 global collaborators. The dataset comprised deeply sampled blood TCRbeta repertoires from subjects exposed to, actively infected with, or recovered from COVID-19. Beyond this particular receptor, the publication reports: Clinical and demographic metadata were provided uncurated, with the amount varying by source and participant.

In the case of this clone: Its binding antigen is unknown. Per-nucleotide qualities are absent, and no much larger clonotype sits a single base away.

One collaborating source in Seattle enrolled patients during active infection and followed them longitudinally through the course of disease. Collaborating institutions collected whole blood in K2EDTA tubes following their own protocols. For TCRbeta analysis, collaborator samples were shipped as frozen whole blood, as isolated PBMCs, or as DNA extracted from either sample type. The CDR3 covers 15 residues, taking in both the cysteine and the phenylalanine. Only CDR3 DNA remains: 45 bases, in frame from the first base. CDR1 and CDR2 (MNHEY, SVGEGT) derive from the germline V gene. V is trimmed back by 6 bases and J by 7 bases, and the junction contains 11 bases that no gene match accounts for. TCRbeta CDR3 regions were amplified from genomic DNA by means of the immunoSEQ Assay, a bias-controlled multiplex PCR. The original pipeline was this. The number of nucleated cells in each sample was estimated by amplification of reference gene primers within the assay. Sequence reads were collapsed and filtered to measure the absolute abundance of every unique TCRbeta CDR3 rearrangement. For each sample, productive Simpson clonality was calculated as the square root of Simpson's diversity index across productive rearrangements. TCRdb carries this immuneACCESS record with in-frame sequences only. Its versions omit some clonotypes, under half of them owing to an unresolved V gene in the studies checked, with the rest unexplained. The DNA gave D and trimming, while V, J and clone size come from that table. A total of 150,000 to 200,000 clones appear in this sample, approximately 95% of them only once. The ten largest clones represent just under 2% of the sample.

The chain is made from TRBV6-2 or TRBV6-3 and TRBJ1-5, with 8 bases matching TRBD1. The receptor was derived from a woman aged 55-70 years with COVID-19, enrolled during active disease. The sequencing input was peripheral blood. The CDR3 here reads CASSRLDRDRQPQHF. The nucleotide sequence is TGTGCCAGCAGCCGTTTGGACAGGGACAGACAGCCCCAGCATTTT.